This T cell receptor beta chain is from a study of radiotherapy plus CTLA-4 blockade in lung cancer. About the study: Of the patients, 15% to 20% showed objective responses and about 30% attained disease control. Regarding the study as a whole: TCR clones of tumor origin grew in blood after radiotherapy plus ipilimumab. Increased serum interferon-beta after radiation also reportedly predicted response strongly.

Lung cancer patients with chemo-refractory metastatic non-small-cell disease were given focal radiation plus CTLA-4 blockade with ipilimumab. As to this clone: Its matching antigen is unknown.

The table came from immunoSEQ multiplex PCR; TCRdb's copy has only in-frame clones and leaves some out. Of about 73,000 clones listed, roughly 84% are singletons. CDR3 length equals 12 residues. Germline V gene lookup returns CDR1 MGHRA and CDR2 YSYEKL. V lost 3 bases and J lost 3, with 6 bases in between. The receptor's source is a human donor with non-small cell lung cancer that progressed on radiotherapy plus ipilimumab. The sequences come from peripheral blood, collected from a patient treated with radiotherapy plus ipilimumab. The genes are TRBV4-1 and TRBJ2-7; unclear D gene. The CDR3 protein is CASSQIGYEQYF. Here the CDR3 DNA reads TGCGCCAGCAGCCAGATAGGCTACGAGCAGTACTTC.